Each of the 24 T cell receptor beta chains below was sequenced from the same sample in a study of cytomegalovirus exposure and HLA in healthy donors. A multiplex PCR was run with 60 Vbeta primers and 13 Jbeta primers. Sequencing was performed with immunoSEQ multiplex PCR; in TCRdb, only in-frame clones are kept and a portion is missing. The sample yields 160,000 or so clones, around 79% seen once. The sample comprised PBMCs. Receptor source: a man in his forties in good health and CMV-seropositive.

The chain joins TRBV19 to TRBJ1-1; 7 bases match TRBD1. Trimming cost V 5 bases and J 5 bases; bases outside gene matches: 11. The V gene's germline CDR1 is LNHDA and CDR2 SQIVND (reference sequence). The CDR3 loop spans 15 amino acids. The CDR3 nucleotides are TGTGCCAGTAGTCCAGAGACAGGGCGAGGGACTGAAGCTTTCTTT. It specifies CASSPETGRGTEAFF. The complete variable domain, with remaining parts taken from reference TRBV19 and TRBJ1-1, reads DGGITQSPKYLFRKEGQNVTLSCEQNLNHDAMYWYRQDPGQGLRLIYYSQIVNDFQKGDIAEGYSVSREKKESFPLTVTSAQKNPTAFYLCASSPETGRGTEAFFGQGTRLTVV.

This chain links TRBV5-4 with TRBJ1-2; D ambiguous. This CDR3 region has 16 residues. In germline, CDR1 is SGHNT, CDR2 YYREEE (reference sequence). V gave up 1 base and J gave up 1 base, with 14 bases separating them. CDR3 residues: CASSLYSAEINYGYTF. For the CDR3, the DNA is TGTGCCAGCAGCTTGTATTCTGCGGAAATTAACTATGGCTACACCTTC.

On this clone: This sample also contains other DNA sequences that code for the same CDR3. The gene calls are TRBV18 and TRBJ1-2, with 8 bases aligning to TRBD1. The CDR3 runs to 14 residues. V lost 3 bases and J lost 2; bases outside the gene matches: 2. Germline assignment: CDR1 KGHSH and CDR2 LQKENI. Here the CDR3 DNA reads TGTGCCAGCTCACCGGGACAGGAGAACTATGGCTACACCTTC. Residues: CASSPGQENYGYTF.

The chain links TRBV7-9 to TRBJ2-6, with unresolved D. The germline gives CDR1 SEHNR, CDR2 FQNEAQ (reference sequence). Between the trimmed V and J ends, which lost 0 bases and 2 bases, there was a span of 5 bases. The CDR3 sequence is 15 residues long. CDR3 loop: CASSLAAAGANVLTF. CDR3 DNA sequence: TGTGCCAGCAGCTTAGCGGCGGCTGGGGCCAACGTCCTGACTTTC.

The gene calls are TRBV11-2 and TRBJ2-7; 7 bases align to TRBD1. Looked up from germline, CDR1 is SGHAT and CDR2 is FQNNGV. The CDR3 covers 15 residues. The V segment lost 4 bases and the J segment 0 bases; nucleotides outside the gene matches: 6. The DNA for the CDR3 is TGTGCCAGCAGCTCCCCCCGGACAGGCTCCTACGAGCAGTACTTC. This gives the protein CASSSPRTGSYEQYF.

The rearrangement joins TRBV7-9 to TRBJ1-6, with D uncertain. CDR3 length: 15 residues. Trimming removed 0 bases at V and 4 bases at J, with 7 bases between. In germline, CDR1 is SEHNR, CDR2 FQNEAQ (reference sequence). CDR3 region: CASSLASVYNSPLHF. DNA for the CDR3: TGTGCCAGCAGCTTAGCTTCAGTATATAATTCACCCCTCCACTTT.

The chain has TRBV5-1 and TRBJ1-2; 9 bases map to TRBD1. There are 13 residues in the CDR3. Losses at the gene ends were 0 bases for V and 8 bases for J; bases not matched to a gene: 2. Germline CDR1 and CDR2: SGHRS and YFSETQ. The CDR3 sequence is CASSLDRGQGYTF. The CDR3 coding sequence is TGCGCCAGCAGCTTGGACAGGGGGCAAGGCTACACCTTC.

The rearrangement uses TRBV5-1 and TRBJ2-5; D remains unclear. The J call may be incorrect, as the DNA end agrees better with TRBJ2-7. Germline loops: CDR1 SGHRS, CDR2 YFSETQ. The CDR3 totals 14 residues. The CDR3 DNA follows: TGCGCCAGCAGCTTGATTGAAAGCTCCTACGAGCAGTACTTC. Protein sequence: CASSLIESSYEQYF.

Comments on this clone: Other DNA sequences in this sample translate to the same CDR3. The chain uses TRBV5-1 and TRBJ1-2; D gene ambiguous. The CDR3 has 14 amino acids. Germline V gene data show CDR1 as SGHRS and CDR2 as YFSETQ. The V gene lost 0 bases and the J gene lost 1 base, with 7 bases spanning the gap. The CDR3: CASSLVAGNYGYTF. The CDR3 coding sequence is TGCGCCAGCAGCTTGGTGGCGGGTAACTATGGCTACACCTTC.

The V call is TRBV4-1, the J call TRBJ2-1, with TRBD2 matching 12 bases. Germline V gene data show CDR1 as MGHRA and CDR2 as YSYEKL. The CDR3 sequence is 17 residues long. J was trimmed by 7 bases and V by 4 bases; bases with no gene match: 11. DNA for the CDR3: TGCGCCAGCAGCCCCCATCAACTAGCGGGAGGATCGAATGAGCAGTTCTTC. Protein: CASSPHQLAGGSNEQFF.

The chain combines TRBV6-5 with TRBJ1-2, with TRBD1 matching 7 bases. CDR1 MNHEY and CDR2 SVGAGI come from the germline V gene. The J segment lost 3 bases and the V segment lost 4 bases, leaving 5 bases of the junction unmatched. The CDR3 is made up of 14 amino acids. The CDR3 DNA reads TGTGCCAGCAGTTGGGCTGACAGGGACTATGGCTACACCTTC. Residues: CASSWADRDYGYTF.

V gene TRBV2 combines with J gene TRBJ2-6, with D tentatively TRBD2 (5 bases). The germline CDR1 and CDR2 sequences are SNHLY and FYNNEI. The CDR3 is 15 residues long. V gave up 11 bases and J gave up 0 bases, with 14 bases separating them. CDR3 sequence (DNA): TGTGCCGTAGGAGGACCGAGCTCTGGGGCCAACGTCCTGACTTTC. The encoded protein is CAVGGPSSGANVLTF.

This chain links TRBV11-3 with TRBJ2-1, with 13 positions matching TRBD2. V lost 4 bases to trimming and J lost 8 bases; unmatched junction nucleotides: 17. The CDR3 runs 19 residues. Germline V gene sequence: CDR1 SGHNT, CDR2 YENEEA. CDR3 loop: CASSSPTAELAGGLYEQFF. CDR3 nucleotide sequence: TGTGCCAGCAGCTCACCCACTGCCGAACTAGCGGGAGGGCTCTATGAGCAGTTCTTC.

The chain is built from TRBV14 and TRBJ2-3; D unresolved. Germline assignment: CDR1 SGHDN and CDR2 FVKESK. The CDR3 loop spans 15 amino acids. V dropped 2 bases and J dropped 1 base, with 10 bases sitting between them. CDR3 DNA: TGTGCCAGCAGCCAATTCTGGGCCCGCACAGATACGCAGTATTTT. This codes for CASSQFWARTDTQYF.

The V and J genes are TRBV9 and TRBJ2-7, with D hard to call. Trimming took off 4 bases at V and 4 bases at J, with 12 bases between the two ends. The V gene's germline CDR1 is SGDLS and CDR2 YYNGEE. This CDR3 is built from 13 residues. The CDR3 here is CASSPTEAYEQYF. The CDR3 nucleotides read TGTGCCAGCAGCCCTACCGAGGCTTACGAGCAGTACTTC.

In its sample, this clone was seen a few times. This chain connects TRBV11-3 to TRBJ2-2; 7 bases line up with TRBD1. V shed 4 bases, J shed 1 base, and the junction held 3 bases outside the gene matches. The CDR3 extends over 15 amino acids. CDR1 is SGHNT and CDR2 is YENEEA in the germline V gene. CDR3 coding DNA: TGTGCCAGCAGCTGGGGACAGTGGAACACCGGGGAGCTGTTTTTT. It translates to CASSWGQWNTGELFF.

This clone was detected only once. The V and J genes are TRBV4-1 and TRBJ1-1; D remains ambiguous. This CDR3 is 13 amino acids long. Per germline, CDR1 MGHRA and CDR2 YSYEKL. V lost 1 base and J lost 6, with 9 bases in between. CDR3 DNA: TGCGCCAGCAGCCAAGGTCGAGGATCTGAAGCTTTCTTT. Translation: CASSQGRGSEAFF.

This chain uses TRBV5-1 with TRBJ2-3, with 10 bases aligning to TRBD1. The germline V gene has CDR1 SGHRS and CDR2 YFSETQ. The ends lost 2 bases at V and 5 bases at J; junction bases unmatched: 2. CDR3 length: 14 amino acids. CDR3: CASSFGQGGDTQYF. The CDR3 coding sequence is TGCGCCAGCAGCTTCGGACAGGGGGGAGATACGCAGTATTTT.

This chain joins TRBV2 and TRBJ1-1; 8 positions match TRBD1. Trimming removed 7 bases from V and 1 base from J; junction bases left unmatched: 5. This CDR3 is 14 amino acids long. The germline CDR1 and CDR2 sequences are SNHLY and FYNNEI. The CDR3 sequence: CASTRTGWNTEAFF. In DNA, the CDR3 is TGTGCCAGCACTAGGACAGGGTGGAACACTGAAGCTTTCTTT.

J is TRBJ2-5 and V is TRBV25-1, with TRBD1 identical over 8 bases. The DNA end is more similar to TRBJ2-7, so the J call may be wrong. The CDR3 sequence is 16 residues long. Germline V lookup: CDR1 MGHDK, CDR2 SYGVNS. CDR3 in amino acids: CASSVKDRGYSYEQYF. The CDR3 DNA reads TGTGCCAGCAGTGTTAAAGACAGGGGATACTCCTACGAGCAGTACTTC.

This CDR3 is CATSVRGLSGANVLTF. CDR3 coding DNA: TGTGCCACCAGTGTCAGGGGGCTCTCTGGGGCCAACGTCCTGACTTTC. The rearrangement joins TRBV15 to TRBJ2-6; 8 nucleotides match TRBD1. Germline V gene sequence: CDR1 LNHNV, CDR2 YYDKDF (reference sequence). This CDR3 contains 16 residues. V trimming: 6 bases; J trimming: 0 bases; junction bases outside the gene matches: 4.

The chain carries TRBV19 and TRBJ1-5, with 9 bases aligning to TRBD1. Germline V gene sequence: CDR1 LNHDA, CDR2 SQIVND (reference sequence). Losses at the gene ends were 6 bases for V and 7 bases for J; bases not matched to a gene: 1. This CDR3 spans 12 amino acids. The DNA of the CDR3 is TGTGCCAGTAGGGACAGGGGCCAGCCCCAGCATTTT. Its protein product is CASRDRGQPQHF.

This rearrangement joins TRBV14 to TRBJ2-5; no clear D. The CDR3 is 14 residues long. Per the germline V gene, CDR1 is SGHDN and CDR2 is FVKESK. V gave up 4 bases and J gave up 13 bases, with 22 bases separating them. The DNA for the CDR3 is TGTGCCAGCAGCCCCAGCACCGTTGGGCAGGCTATGTACTTC. The encoded protein is CASSPSTVGQAMYF.

The chain uses TRBV27 and TRBJ2-7, with a tentative D call TRBD2 (6 bases). This CDR3 contains 15 residues. CDR1 is MNHEY, CDR2 SMNVEV, per germline (reference sequence). The V and J ends lost 2 bases and 0 bases respectively, with 11 bases between them. This CDR3 is CASSLSGRFSYEQYF. The CDR3 DNA sequence: TGTGCCAGCAGTTTAAGTGGGAGGTTCTCCTACGAGCAGTACTTC.